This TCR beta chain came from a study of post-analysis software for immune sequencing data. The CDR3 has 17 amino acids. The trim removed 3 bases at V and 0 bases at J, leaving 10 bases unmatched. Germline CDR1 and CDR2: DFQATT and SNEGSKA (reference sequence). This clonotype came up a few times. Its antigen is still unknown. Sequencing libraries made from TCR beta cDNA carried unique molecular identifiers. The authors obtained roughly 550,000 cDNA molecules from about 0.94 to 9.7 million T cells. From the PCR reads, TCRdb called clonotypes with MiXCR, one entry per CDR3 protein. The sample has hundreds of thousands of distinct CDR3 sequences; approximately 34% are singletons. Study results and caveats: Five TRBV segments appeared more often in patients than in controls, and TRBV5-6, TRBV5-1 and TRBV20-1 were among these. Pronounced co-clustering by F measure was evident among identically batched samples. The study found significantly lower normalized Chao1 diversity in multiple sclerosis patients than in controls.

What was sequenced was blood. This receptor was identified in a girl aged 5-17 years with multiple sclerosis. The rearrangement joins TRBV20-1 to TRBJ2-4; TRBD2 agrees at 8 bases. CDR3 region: CSASLLAGYLAKNIQYF. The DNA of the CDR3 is TGCAGTGCTAGCCTCCTAGCGGGTTACCTAGCCAAAAACATTCAGTACTTC.